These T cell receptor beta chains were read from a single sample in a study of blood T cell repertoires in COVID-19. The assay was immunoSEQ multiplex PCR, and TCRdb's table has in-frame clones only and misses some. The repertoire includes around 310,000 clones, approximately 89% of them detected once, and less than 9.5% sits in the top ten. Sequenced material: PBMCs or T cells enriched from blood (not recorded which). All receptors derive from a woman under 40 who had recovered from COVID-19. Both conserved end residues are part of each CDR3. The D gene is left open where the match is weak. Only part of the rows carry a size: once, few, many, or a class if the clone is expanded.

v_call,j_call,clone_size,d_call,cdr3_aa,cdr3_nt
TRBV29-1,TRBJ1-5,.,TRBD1,CSVGTGVAQPQHF,TGCAGCGTGGGGACAGGGGTTGCTCAGCCCCAGCATTTT
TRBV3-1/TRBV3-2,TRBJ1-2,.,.,CASSARSGHTRGYTF,TGTGCCAGCAGCGCCCGATCCGGACACACTCGGGGCTACACCTTC
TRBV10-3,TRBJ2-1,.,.,CAISGGTGNNEQFF,TGTGCCATCAGTGGGGGTACAGGAAACAATGAGCAGTTCTTC
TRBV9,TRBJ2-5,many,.,CASSVGSGGQQETQYF,TGTGCCAGCAGCGTAGGATCCGGCGGACAGCAAGAGACCCAGTACTTC
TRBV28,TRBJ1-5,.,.,CASSPPTGGSQPQHF,TGTGCCAGCAGTCCCCCCACCGGAGGGAGTCAGCCCCAGCATTTT
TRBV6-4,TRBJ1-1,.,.,CASSDSGGGSTEAFF,TGTGCCAGCAGTGACAGTGGTGGAGGGAGCACTGAAGCTTTCTTT
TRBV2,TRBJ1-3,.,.,CASSASGGSGNTIYF,TGTGCCAGCAGTGCTTCGGGGGGCTCTGGAAACACCATATATTTT
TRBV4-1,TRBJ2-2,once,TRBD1,CASGGPGQGGTGELFF,TGCGCCAGCGGCGGGCCGGGACAGGGAGGCACCGGGGAGCTGTTTTTT
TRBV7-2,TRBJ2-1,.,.,CASSLNLGLNYNEQFF,TGTGCCAGCAGTTTGAACCTGGGACTGAACTACAATGAGCAGTTCTTC
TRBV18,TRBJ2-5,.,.,CASSPGPTQETQYF,TGTGCCAGCTCACCCGGTCCGACACAAGAGACCCAGTACTTC
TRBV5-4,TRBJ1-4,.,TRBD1,CASSDTGGGNEKLFF,TGTGCCAGCAGCGATACAGGGGGCGGGAATGAAAAACTGTTTTTT
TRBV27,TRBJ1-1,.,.,CASRPGGVGWTEAFF,TGTGCCAGCAGACCCGGGGGGGTGGGGTGGACTGAAGCTTTCTTT
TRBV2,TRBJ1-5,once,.,CASKGLWNQPQHF,TGTGCCAGCAAGGGGTTATGGAATCAGCCCCAGCATTTT
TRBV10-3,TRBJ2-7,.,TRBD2,CATGEGEQYF,TGTGCCACCGGGGAGGGCGAGCAGTACTTC
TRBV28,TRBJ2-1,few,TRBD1,CASSFSTGVYNEQFF,TGTGCCAGCAGTTTTTCAACAGGGGTCTACAATGAGCAGTTCTTC
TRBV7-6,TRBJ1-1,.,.,CASSLAQGGTEAFF,TGTGCCAGCAGCTTAGCGCAGGGTGGCACTGAAGCTTTCTTT
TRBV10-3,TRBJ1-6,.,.,CAISELGGRGNSPLHF,TGTGCCATCAGTGAGTTAGGTGGGAGGGGTAATTCACCCCTCCACTTT
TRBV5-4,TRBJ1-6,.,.,CASSLDRQNSPLHF,TGTGCCAGCAGCTTGGACAGACAAAATTCACCCCTCCACTTT